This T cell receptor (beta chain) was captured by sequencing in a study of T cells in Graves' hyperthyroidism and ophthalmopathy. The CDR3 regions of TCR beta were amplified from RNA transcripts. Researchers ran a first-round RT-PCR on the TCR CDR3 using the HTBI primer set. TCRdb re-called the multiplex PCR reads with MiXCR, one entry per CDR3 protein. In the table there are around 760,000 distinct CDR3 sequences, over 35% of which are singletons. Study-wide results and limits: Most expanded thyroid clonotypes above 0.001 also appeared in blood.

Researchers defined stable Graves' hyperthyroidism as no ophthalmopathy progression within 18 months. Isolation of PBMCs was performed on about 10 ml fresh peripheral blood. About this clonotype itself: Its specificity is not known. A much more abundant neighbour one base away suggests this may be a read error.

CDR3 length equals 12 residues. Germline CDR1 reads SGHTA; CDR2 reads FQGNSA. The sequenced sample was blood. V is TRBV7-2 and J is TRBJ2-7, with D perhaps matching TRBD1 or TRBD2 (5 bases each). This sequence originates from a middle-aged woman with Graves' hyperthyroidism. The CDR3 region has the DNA TGTGCCAGCAACCTGGGGGTAGGCGAGCAGTGCTTC. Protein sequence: CASNLGVGEQCF. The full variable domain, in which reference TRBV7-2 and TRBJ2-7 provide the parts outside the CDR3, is GAGVSQSPSNKVTEKGKDVELRCDPISGHTALYWYRQSLGQGLEFLIYFQGNSAPDKSGLPSDRFSAERTGGSVSTLTIQRTQQEDSAVYLCASNLGVGEQCFGPGTRLTVT.